These T cell receptor beta chains were read from a single sample in a study of blood T cell repertoires in COVID-19. Measured with immunoSEQ multiplex PCR; TCRdb has only the in-frame clones, and not every one. Of approximately 440,000 clones listed, 87% are singletons. What was sequenced was PBMCs or T cells enriched from blood (not recorded which). The receptors derive from a woman under 30 who had recovered from COVID-19. CDR3s include the opening cysteine and the closing phenylalanine or tryptophan. A D gene is named only where the DNA matches it firmly.

TRBJ2-3,NA,TRBV3-1/TRBV3-2,14,TGTGCCAGCAGCCCCCAGGGTGTCGCAGATACGCAGTATTTT,CASSPQGVADTQYF
TRBJ1-4,NA,TRBV3-1/TRBV3-2,15,TGTGCCAGCAGCCAAGATTGGAGGGATGGAGAAAAACTGTTTTTT,CASSQDWRDGEKLFF
TRBJ2-2,NA,TRBV19,15,TGTGCCAGTAGTGGGGGGTGGACGGGCACCGGGGAGCTGTTTTTT,CASSGGWTGTGELFF
TRBJ2-3,NA,TRBV24-1,17,TGTGCCACCAGTGACCCACGGGGAGGTACTAGCACAGATACGCAGTATTTT,CATSDPRGGTSTDTQYF
TRBJ1-2,TRBD1,TRBV5-1,14,TGCGCCAGCAGCTTCGAGGAACAGGGGGATGGCTACACCTTC,CASSFEEQGDGYTF
TRBJ2-2,TRBD2,TRBV6-5,15,TGTGCCAGCAGTTACGAAACGGGGGGGCTAAGAGAGCTGTTTTTT,CASSYETGGLRELFF
TRBJ2-7,TRBD1,TRBV27,16,TGTGCCAGCAGTTTCCCAGCAGGGACAGGGGGTTTTGAGCAGTACTTC,CASSFPAGTGGFEQYF
TRBJ1-2,NA,TRBV28,14,TGTGCCAGCAGTCCTACATACAGGGACTATGGCTACACCTTC,CASSPTYRDYGYTF
TRBJ1-1,NA,TRBV11-2,14,TGTGCCAGCAGCCTGCAGGGTAGTAGGGCTGAAGCTTTCTTT,CASSLQGSRAEAFF
TRBJ2-3,NA,TRBV5-1,15,TGCGCCAGCAGCCCCCAGGGGTACGATACAGATACGCAGTATTTT,CASSPQGYDTDTQYF
TRBJ2-1,TRBD1,TRBV28,15,TGTGCCAGCACCGGGGCAGGACAGGCTCGAATTGAGCAGTTCTTC,CASTGAGQARIEQFF
TRBJ2-3,NA,TRBV7-2,13,TGTGCCAGCAGTTTCCATCCATTAGATACGCAGTATTTT,CASSFHPLDTQYF